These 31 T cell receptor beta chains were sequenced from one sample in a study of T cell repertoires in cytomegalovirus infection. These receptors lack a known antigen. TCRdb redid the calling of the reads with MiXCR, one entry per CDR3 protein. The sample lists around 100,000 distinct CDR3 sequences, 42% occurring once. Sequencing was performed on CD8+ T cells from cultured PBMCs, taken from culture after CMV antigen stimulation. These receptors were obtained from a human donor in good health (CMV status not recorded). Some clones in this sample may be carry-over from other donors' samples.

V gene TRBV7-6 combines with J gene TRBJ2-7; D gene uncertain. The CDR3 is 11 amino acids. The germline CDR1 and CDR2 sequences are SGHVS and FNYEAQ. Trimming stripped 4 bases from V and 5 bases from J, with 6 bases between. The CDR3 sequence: CASSSGHEQYF. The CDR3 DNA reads TGTGCCAGCAGCTCAGGACACGAGCAGTACTTC.

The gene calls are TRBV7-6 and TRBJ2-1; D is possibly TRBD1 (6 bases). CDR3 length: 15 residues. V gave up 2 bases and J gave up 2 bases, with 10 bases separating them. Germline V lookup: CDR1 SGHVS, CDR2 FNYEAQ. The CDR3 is CASSLTDSAYNEQFF. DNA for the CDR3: TGTGCCAGCAGCTTAACGGACAGTGCCTACAATGAGCAGTTCTTC.

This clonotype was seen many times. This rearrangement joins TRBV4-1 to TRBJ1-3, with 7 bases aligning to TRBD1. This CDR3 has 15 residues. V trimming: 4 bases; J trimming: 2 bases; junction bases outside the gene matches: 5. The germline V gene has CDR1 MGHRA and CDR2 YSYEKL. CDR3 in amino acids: CASSLHGQAGNTIYF. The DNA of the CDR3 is TGCGCCAGCAGCCTGCATGGACAGGCTGGAAACACCATATATTTT.

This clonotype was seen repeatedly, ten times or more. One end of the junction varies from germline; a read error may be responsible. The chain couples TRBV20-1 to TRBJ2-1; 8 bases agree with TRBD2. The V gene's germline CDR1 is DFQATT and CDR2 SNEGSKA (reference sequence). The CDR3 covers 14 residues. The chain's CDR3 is CSAIAGSSHNEQFF. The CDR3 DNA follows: TGCAGTGCTATAGCGGGGTCCTCCCACAATGAGCAGTTCTTC.

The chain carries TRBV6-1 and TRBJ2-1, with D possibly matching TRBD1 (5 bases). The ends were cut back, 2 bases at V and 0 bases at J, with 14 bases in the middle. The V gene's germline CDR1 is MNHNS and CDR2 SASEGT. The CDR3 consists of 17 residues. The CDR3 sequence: CASSENLRVSSYNEQFF. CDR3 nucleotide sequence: TGTGCCAGCAGTGAAAACCTCAGGGTAAGCTCCTACAATGAGCAGTTCTTC.

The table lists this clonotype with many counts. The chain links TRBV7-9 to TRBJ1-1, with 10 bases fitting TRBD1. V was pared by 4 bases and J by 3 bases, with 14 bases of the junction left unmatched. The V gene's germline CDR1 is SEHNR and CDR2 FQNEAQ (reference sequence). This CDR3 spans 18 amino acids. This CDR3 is CASSSTRITGTGDTEAFF. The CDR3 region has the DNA TGTGCCAGCAGCTCCACAAGAATAACCGGGACAGGGGACACTGAAGCTTTCTTT.

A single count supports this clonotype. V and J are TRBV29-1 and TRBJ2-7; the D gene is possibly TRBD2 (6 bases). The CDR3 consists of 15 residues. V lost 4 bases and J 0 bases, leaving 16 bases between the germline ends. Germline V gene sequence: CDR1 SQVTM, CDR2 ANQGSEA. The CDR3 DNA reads TGCAGCGTTGGTAAGGGACTTGGTGGCTCCTACGAGCAGTACTTC. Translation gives CSVGKGLGGSYEQYF.

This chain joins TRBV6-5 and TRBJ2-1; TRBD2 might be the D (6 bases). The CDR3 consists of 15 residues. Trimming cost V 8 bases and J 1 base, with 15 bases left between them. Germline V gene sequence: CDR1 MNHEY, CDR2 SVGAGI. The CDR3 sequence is CASCNVAGSYNEQFF. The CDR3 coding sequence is TGTGCCAGCTGTAACGTGGCGGGGTCCTACAATGAGCAGTTCTTC.

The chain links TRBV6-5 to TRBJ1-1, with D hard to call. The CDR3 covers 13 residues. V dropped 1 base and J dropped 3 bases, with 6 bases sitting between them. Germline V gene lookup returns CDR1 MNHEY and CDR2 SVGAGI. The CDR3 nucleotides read TGTGCCAGCAGTTACTTTAGACACACTGAAGCTTTCTTT. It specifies CASSYFRHTEAFF.

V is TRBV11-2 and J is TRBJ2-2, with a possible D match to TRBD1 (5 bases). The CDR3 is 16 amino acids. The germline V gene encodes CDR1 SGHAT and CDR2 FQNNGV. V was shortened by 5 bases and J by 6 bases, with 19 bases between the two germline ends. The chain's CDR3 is CASSTQQDRWSGELFF. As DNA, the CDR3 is TGTGCCAGCAGCACCCAACAGGATAGGTGGTCCGGGGAGCTGTTTTTT.

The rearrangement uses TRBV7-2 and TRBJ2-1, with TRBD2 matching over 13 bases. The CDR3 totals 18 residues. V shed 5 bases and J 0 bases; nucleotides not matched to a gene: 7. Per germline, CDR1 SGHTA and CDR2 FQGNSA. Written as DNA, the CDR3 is TGTGCCAGCAGCGGACTAGCGGGGGCTTCTAGCTCCTACAATGAGCAGTTCTTC. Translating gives CASSGLAGASSSYNEQFF.

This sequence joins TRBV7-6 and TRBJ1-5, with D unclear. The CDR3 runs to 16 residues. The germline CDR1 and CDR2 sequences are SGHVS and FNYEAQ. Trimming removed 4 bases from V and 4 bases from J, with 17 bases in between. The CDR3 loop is CASSSTGRRINQPQHF. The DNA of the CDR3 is TGTGCCAGCAGCTCAACCGGGAGGAGAATTAATCAGCCCCAGCATTTT.

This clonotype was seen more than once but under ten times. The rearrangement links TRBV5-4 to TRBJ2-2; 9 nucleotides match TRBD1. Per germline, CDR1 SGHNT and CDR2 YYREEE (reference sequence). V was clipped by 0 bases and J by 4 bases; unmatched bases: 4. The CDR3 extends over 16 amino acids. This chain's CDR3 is CASSLAGQGGTGELFF. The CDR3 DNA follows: TGTGCCAGCAGCTTGGCGGGACAGGGAGGCACCGGGGAGCTGTTTTTT.

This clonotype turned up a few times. The CDR3 is CATSGTASTDTQYF. The CDR3 DNA follows: TGTGCCACCTCCGGGACAGCTAGCACAGATACGCAGTATTTT. The V and J genes are TRBV10-3 and TRBJ2-3; TRBD1 matches at 7 bases. J was trimmed by 0 bases and V by 10 bases; bases with no gene match: 7. The length of the CDR3 is 14 residues. CDR1 is ENHRY, CDR2 SYGVKD, per germline.

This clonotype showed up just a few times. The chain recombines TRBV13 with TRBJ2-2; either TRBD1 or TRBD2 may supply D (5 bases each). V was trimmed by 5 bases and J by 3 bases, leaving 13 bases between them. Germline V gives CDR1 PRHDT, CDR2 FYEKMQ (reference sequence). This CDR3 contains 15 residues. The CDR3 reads CASSQGPPYTGELFF. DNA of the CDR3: TGTGCCAGCAGCCAGGGACCACCTTACACCGGGGAGCTGTTTTTT. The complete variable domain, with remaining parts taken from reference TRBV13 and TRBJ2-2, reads AAGVIQSPRHLIKEKRETATLKCYPIPRHDTVYWYQQGPGQDPQFLISFYEKMQSDKGSIPDRFSAQQFSDYHSELNMSSLELGDSALYFCASSQGPPYTGELFFGEGSRLTVL.

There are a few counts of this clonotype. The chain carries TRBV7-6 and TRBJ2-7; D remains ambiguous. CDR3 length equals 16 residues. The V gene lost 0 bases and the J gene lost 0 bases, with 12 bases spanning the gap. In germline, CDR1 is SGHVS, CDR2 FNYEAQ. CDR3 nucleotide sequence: TGTGCCAGCAGCTTAGCGGAGAGGAAAAACTCCTACGAGCAGTACTTC. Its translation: CASSLAERKNSYEQYF.

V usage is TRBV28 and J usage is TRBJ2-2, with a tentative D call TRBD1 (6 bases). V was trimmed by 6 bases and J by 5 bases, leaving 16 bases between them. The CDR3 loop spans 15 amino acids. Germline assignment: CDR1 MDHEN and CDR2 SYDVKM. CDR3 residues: CASRVRPQGTGELFF. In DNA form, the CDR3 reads TGTGCCAGCAGAGTTAGACCCCAGGGGACCGGGGAGCTGTTTTTT.

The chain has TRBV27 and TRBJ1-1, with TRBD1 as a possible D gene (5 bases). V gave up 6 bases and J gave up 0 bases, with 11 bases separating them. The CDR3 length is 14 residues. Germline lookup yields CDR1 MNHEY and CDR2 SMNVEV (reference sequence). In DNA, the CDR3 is TGTGCCAGCAGCGCGCCAGGGCTGAACACTGAAGCTTTCTTT. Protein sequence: CASSAPGLNTEAFF.

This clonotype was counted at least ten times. The CDR3 DNA reads TGTGCCAGTAGTACCCTCCTAAAGCCCCAGCATTTT. This gives the protein CASSTLLKPQHF. The rearrangement links TRBV19 to TRBJ1-5; unclear D gene. V was shortened by 4 bases and J by 8 bases, with 9 bases between the two germline ends. This CDR3 region has 12 residues. Germline V lookup: CDR1 LNHDA, CDR2 SQIVND (reference sequence).

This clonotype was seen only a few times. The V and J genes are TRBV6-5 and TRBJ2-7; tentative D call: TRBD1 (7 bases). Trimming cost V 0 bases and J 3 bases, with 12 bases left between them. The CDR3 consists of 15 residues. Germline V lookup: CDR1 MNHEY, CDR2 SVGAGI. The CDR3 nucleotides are TGTGCCAGCAGTTACTCGCAGGGGGGCCTCTACGAGCAGTACTTC. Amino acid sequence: CASSYSQGGLYEQYF.

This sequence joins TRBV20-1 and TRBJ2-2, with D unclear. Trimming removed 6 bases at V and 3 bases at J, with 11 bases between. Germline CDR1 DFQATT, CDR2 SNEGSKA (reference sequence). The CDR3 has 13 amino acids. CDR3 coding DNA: TGCAGTGCCGCCGACCTGTACACCGGGGAGCTGTTTTTT. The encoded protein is CSAADLYTGELFF.

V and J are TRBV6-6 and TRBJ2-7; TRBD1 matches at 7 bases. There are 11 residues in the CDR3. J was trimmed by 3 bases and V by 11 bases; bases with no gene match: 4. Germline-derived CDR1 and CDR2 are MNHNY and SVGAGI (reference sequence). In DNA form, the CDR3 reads TGTGCCTGTCAGGGGGACTACGAGCAGTACTTC. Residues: CACQGDYEQYF.

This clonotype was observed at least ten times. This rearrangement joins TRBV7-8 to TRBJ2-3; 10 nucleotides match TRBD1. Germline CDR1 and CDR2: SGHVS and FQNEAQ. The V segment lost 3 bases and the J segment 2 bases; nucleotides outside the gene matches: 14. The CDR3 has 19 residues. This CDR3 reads CASSFRELKDRGSTDTQYF. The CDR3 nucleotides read TGTGCCAGCAGCTTCCGAGAACTAAAGGACAGGGGGTCCACAGATACGCAGTATTTT.

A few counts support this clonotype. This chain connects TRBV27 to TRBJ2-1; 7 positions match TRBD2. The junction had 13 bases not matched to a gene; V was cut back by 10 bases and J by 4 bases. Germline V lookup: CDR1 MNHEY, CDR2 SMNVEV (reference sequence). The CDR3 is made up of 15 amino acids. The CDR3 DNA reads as TGTGCCACCCAGGTCGGCGGGGGTTCTTACAATGAGCAGTTCTTC. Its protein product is CATQVGGGSYNEQFF.

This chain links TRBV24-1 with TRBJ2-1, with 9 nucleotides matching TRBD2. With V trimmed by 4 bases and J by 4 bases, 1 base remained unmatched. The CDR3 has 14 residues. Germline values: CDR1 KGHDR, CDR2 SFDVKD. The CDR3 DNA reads TGTGCCACCAGTGAGAGCGGGGGGTACAATGAGCAGTTCTTC. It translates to CATSESGGYNEQFF.

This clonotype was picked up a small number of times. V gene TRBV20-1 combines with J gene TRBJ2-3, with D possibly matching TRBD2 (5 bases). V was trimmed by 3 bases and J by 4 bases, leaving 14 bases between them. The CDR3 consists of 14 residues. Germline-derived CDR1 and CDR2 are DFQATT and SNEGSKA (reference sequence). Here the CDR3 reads CSASGVIDSDTQYF. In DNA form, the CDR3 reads TGCAGTGCTAGCGGGGTAATAGACTCAGATACGCAGTATTTT.

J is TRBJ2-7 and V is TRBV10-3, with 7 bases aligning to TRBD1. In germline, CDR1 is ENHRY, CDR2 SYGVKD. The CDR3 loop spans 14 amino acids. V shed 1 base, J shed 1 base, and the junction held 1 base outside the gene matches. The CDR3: CAISELTGSYEQYF. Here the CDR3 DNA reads TGTGCCATCAGTGAGTTGACAGGGTCCTACGAGCAGTACTTC.

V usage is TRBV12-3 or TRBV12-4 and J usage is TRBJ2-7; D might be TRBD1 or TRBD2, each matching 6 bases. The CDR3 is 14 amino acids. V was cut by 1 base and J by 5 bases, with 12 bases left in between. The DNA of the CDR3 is TGTGCCAGCAGTTTAGGAGGGGGGCGGCACGAGCAGTACTTC. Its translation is CASSLGGGRHEQYF.

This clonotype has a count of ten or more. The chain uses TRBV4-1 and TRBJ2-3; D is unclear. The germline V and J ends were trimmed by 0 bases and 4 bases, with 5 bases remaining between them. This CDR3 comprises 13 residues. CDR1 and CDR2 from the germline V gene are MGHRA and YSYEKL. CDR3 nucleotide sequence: TGCGCCAGCAGCCAAGATCTCCCAGATACGCAGTATTTT. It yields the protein CASSQDLPDTQYF.

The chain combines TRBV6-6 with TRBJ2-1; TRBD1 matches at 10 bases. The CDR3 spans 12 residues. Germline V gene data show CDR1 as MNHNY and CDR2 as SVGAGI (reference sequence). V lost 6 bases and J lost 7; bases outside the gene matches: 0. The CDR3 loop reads CASRGQGNEQFF. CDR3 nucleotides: TGTGCCAGCAGGGGACAGGGGAATGAGCAGTTCTTC.

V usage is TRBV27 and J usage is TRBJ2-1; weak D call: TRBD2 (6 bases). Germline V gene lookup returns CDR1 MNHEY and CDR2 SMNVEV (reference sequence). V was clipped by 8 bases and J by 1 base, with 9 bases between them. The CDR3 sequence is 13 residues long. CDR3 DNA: TGTGCCAGCTCGCGGGGATCCTACAATGAGCAGTTCTTC. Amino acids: CASSRGSYNEQFF.